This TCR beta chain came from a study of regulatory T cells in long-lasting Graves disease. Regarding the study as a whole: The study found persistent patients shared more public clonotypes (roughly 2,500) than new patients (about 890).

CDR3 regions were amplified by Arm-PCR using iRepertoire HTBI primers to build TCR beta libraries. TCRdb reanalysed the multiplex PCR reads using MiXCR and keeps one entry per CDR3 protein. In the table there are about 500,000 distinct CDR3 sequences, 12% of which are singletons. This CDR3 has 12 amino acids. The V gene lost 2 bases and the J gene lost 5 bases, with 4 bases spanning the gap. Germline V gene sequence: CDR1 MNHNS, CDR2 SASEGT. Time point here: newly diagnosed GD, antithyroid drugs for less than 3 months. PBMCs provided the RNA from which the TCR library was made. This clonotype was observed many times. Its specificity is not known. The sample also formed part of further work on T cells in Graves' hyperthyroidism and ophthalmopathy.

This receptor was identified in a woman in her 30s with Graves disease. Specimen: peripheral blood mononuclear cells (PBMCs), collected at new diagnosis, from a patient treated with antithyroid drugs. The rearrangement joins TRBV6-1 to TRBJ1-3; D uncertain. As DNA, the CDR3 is TGTGCCAGCAGTGAATTACGAAACACCATATATTTT. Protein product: CASSELRNTIYF.